These 9 T cell receptor beta chains came from one sample sequenced in a study of blood T cell repertoires in COVID-19. Repertoires were generated with immunoSEQ multiplex PCR, while TCRdb's copy carries only in-frame clones and drops some. The top ten clones hold around 7.6% of a sample with about 160,000 clones, just under 85% of them seen once. Input material: peripheral blood. These receptors originate from a man between 40 and 49 years old who had recovered from COVID-19.

The rearrangement joins TRBV28 to TRBJ2-1; D is ambiguous. V lost 1 base and J lost 10, with 8 bases in between. This CDR3 spans 12 amino acids. The germline gives CDR1 MDHEN, CDR2 SYDVKM. The CDR3 DNA is TGTGCCAGCAGTTTATCTAGTTTAGAGCAGTTCTTC. It encodes CASSLSSLEQFF.

Only a few counts were recorded for this clone. The chain uses TRBV28 and TRBJ2-4, with 8 positions matching TRBD1. Trimming cost V 5 bases and J 5 bases; bases outside gene matches: 11. This CDR3 contains 16 residues. Germline V gene data show CDR1 as MDHEN and CDR2 as SYDVKM. CDR3 protein: CASSPDRGRTENIQYF. The DNA for the CDR3 is TGTGCCAGCAGTCCCGACAGGGGCCGGACCGAAAACATTCAGTACTTC.

Only one count was recorded for this clone. One end of the junction is discordant with germline, which a read error may explain. V is TRBV9 and J is TRBJ2-3; TRBD2 matches at 7 bases. Per germline, CDR1 SGDLS and CDR2 YYNGEE. The CDR3 consists of 15 residues. Here the CDR3 reads CASSESGLHTNTQYF. DNA for the CDR3: TGTGCCAGCAGCGAATCGGGACTACACACAAATACGCAGTATTTT. Using reference TRBV9 and TRBJ2-3 for the parts outside the CDR3, the full variable domain is DSGVTQTPKHLITATGQRVTLRCSPRSGDLSVYWYQQSLDQGLQFLIQYYNGEERAKGNILERFSAQQFPDLHSELNLSSLELGDSALYFCASSESGLHTNTQYFGPGTRLTVL.

The CDR3 DNA reads as TGTGCCAGCAGCTCACAGGGTTCTAGCCTTTCTTCACCCCTCCACTTT. Its protein is CASSSQGSSLSSPLHF. The chain carries TRBV4-2 and TRBJ1-6, with D tentatively TRBD1 (6 bases). This CDR3 contains 16 residues. Trimming stripped 5 bases from V and 9 bases from J, with 20 bases between. In germline, CDR1 is LGHNA, CDR2 YNFKEQ.

V and J are TRBV19 and TRBJ1-5, with TRBD1 matching over 7 bases. V was clipped by 4 bases and J by 2 bases; unmatched bases: 5. CDR1 is LNHDA and CDR2 is SQIVND in the germline V gene (reference sequence). The length of the CDR3 is 15 residues. The CDR3 loop is CASSSLDRGNQPQHF. The CDR3 DNA is TGTGCCAGTAGTAGCCTCGACAGGGGCAATCAGCCCCAGCATTTT.

The chain is built from TRBV7-6 and TRBJ2-3; TRBD2 might be the D (5 bases). The CDR3 spans 17 residues. Per germline, CDR1 SGHVS and CDR2 FNYEAQ. V was cut by 1 base and J by 3 bases, with 17 bases left in between. CDR3 region: CASSLGFGGYATDTQYF. CDR3 bases: TGTGCCAGCAGCTTAGGATTTGGAGGATATGCGACAGATACGCAGTATTTT.

On this clone: The junction differs from germline at one of its ends, possibly a read error. The chain combines TRBV7-7 with TRBJ2-3, with D unclear. The CDR3 has 15 amino acids. Germline V gene sequence: CDR1 SSHAT, CDR2 FNYEAQ (reference sequence). For the CDR3, the DNA is TGTGCTAGCAGCCCCGAGCCACGAGCAATGGATACGCAGTATTTT. Translation gives CASSPEPRAMDTQYF.

The rearrangement links TRBV6-5 to TRBJ1-1; a weak D match, TRBD1 (5 bases). This CDR3 spans 14 amino acids. Trimming took off 8 bases at V and 3 bases at J, with 16 bases between the two ends. The germline V gene encodes CDR1 MNHEY and CDR2 SVGAGI. DNA of the CDR3: TGTGCCAGCGGGGTTATCGGAGGGGACACTGAAGCTTTCTTT. It is translated as CASGVIGGDTEAFF.

This rearrangement joins TRBV5-4 to TRBJ2-5, with 9 positions matching TRBD2. The trim removed 3 bases at V and 0 bases at J, leaving 6 bases unmatched. Germline V gene lookup returns CDR1 SGHNT and CDR2 YYREEE (reference sequence). This CDR3 contains 16 residues. CDR3: CASSSPGLANQETQYF. The CDR3 DNA reads TGTGCCAGCAGCTCTCCGGGACTAGCTAACCAAGAGACCCAGTACTTC.